Presented here are 17 T cell receptor beta chains from one specimen sequenced in a study of OX40 agonist ivuxolimab in advanced cancers. The assay was immunoSEQ multiplex PCR, and TCRdb's table has in-frame clones only and misses some. The sample has some 45,000 clones, 70% to 85% seen once; the top ten hold around 23%. This material consisted of CD4+ or CD8+ T cells sorted from blood, taken in a trial of the OX40 agonist ivuxolimab. Receptors originate from an adult with an advanced solid tumor such as melanoma, head and neck, liver or kidney cancer.

J is TRBJ2-1 and V is TRBV29-1; D tentatively reads TRBD1 or TRBD2 (5 bases each). This CDR3 has 12 residues. Germline assignment: CDR1 SQVTM and CDR2 ANQGSEA. The V gene lost 5 bases and the J gene lost 8 bases, with 13 bases spanning the gap. The CDR3 region is CSVPDWGYEQFF. DNA for the CDR3: TGCAGCGTTCCTGACTGGGGGTATGAGCAGTTCTTC.

The chain is built from TRBV5-1 and TRBJ2-7, with 13 bases that match TRBD2. J was trimmed by 4 bases and V by 2 bases; bases with no gene match: 6. The CDR3 has 16 amino acids. From germline, CDR1 is SGHRS and CDR2 YFSETQ. Written as DNA, the CDR3 is TGCGCCAGCAGCTTACAGGGACTAGCGGGGCCTTACGAGCAGTACTTC. Translation: CASSLQGLAGPYEQYF.

This rearrangement joins TRBV18 to TRBJ1-1, with D uncertain. The CDR3 runs 16 residues. The V end was cut by 6 bases, the J end by 1 base, with 18 bases between. The germline CDR1 and CDR2 sequences are KGHSH and LQKENI. CDR3 sequence reads: CASSSVGVGSNTEAFF. DNA for the CDR3: TGTGCCAGCTCGTCAGTAGGAGTAGGCTCGAACACTGAAGCTTTCTTT.

The genes are TRBV2 and TRBJ1-4, with D tentatively TRBD1 (5 bases). The CDR3 contains 12 residues. Germline CDR1 is SNHLY and CDR2 is FYNNEI. V lost 8 bases and J lost 5, with 9 bases in between. This CDR3 reads CASLEGNEKLFF. CDR3 nucleotide sequence: TGTGCCAGCCTTGAGGGGAATGAAAAACTGTTTTTT.

The chain employs TRBV19 and TRBJ1-1; TRBD1 might be the D (6 bases). Germline lookup yields CDR1 LNHDA and CDR2 SQIVND (reference sequence). V dropped 10 bases and J dropped 0 bases, with 15 bases sitting between them. CDR3 length equals 14 residues. CDR3 sequence: CAIADSAMNTEAFF. In nucleotides, the CDR3 is TGTGCCATCGCGGACAGTGCCATGAACACTGAAGCTTTCTTT. Full variable domain (remainder filled in from reference TRBV19 and TRBJ1-1): DGGITQSPKYLFRKEGQNVTLSCEQNLNHDAMYWYRQDPGQGLRLIYYSQIVNDFQKGDIAEGYSVSREKKESFPLTVTSAQKNPTAFYLCAIADSAMNTEAFFGQGTRLTVV.

The chain has TRBV7-3 and TRBJ2-1; TRBD2 matches at 13 bases. Germline loops: CDR1 SGHTA, CDR2 FQGTGA. Unmatched junction bases numbered 19, after V lost 5 bases and J lost 6 bases. The CDR3 is 20 residues long. The CDR3 loop is CASSPGLAGPRPYQANEQFF. In DNA, the CDR3 is TGTGCCAGCAGCCCGGGACTAGCGGGACCGAGGCCCTATCAAGCCAATGAGCAGTTCTTC.

The chain recombines TRBV19 with TRBJ1-4, with 8 bases fitting TRBD1. CDR1 LNHDA and CDR2 SQIVND come from the germline V gene (reference sequence). The CDR3 has 15 residues. Trimming took 7 bases from V and 4 from J; bases not matched to a gene: 8. CDR3 bases: TGTGCCAGTATGGCGACAGGGGCTCTTAATGAAAAACTGTTTTTT. Its protein product is CASMATGALNEKLFF.

The chain links TRBV7-9 to TRBJ2-5; 9 nucleotides agree with TRBD2. V lost 2 bases, J lost 5 bases, and 15 bases stayed unmatched. Germline CDR1 and CDR2: SEHNR and FQNEAQ (reference sequence). This CDR3 is built from 18 residues. The CDR3 here is CASSLPGLAGPLRETQYF. As DNA, the CDR3 is TGTGCCAGCAGCTTACCTGGCCTAGCGGGGCCGCTTAGGGAGACCCAGTACTTC. The full variable domain, with the rest looked up from reference TRBV7-9 and TRBJ2-5, is DTGVSQNPRHKITKRGQNVTFRCDPISEHNRLYWYRQTLGQGPEFLTYFQNEAQLEKSRLLSDRFSAERPKGSFSTLEIQRTEQGDSAMYLCASSLPGLAGPLRETQYFGPGTRLLVL.

This clone came up a few times. This chain's CDR3 is CASSIPNQPQHF. The CDR3 bases are TGTGCCAGTAGTATTCCCAATCAGCCCCAGCATTTT. The chain carries TRBV19 and TRBJ1-5; D not certain. CDR1 and CDR2 from the germline V gene are LNHDA and SQIVND (reference sequence). This CDR3 has 12 amino acids. V was trimmed by 3 bases and J by 3 bases, leaving 3 bases between them.

The chain links TRBV11-2 to TRBJ2-3; 7 positions match TRBD2. Germline V gene lookup returns CDR1 SGHAT and CDR2 FQNNGV. This CDR3 is built from 17 residues. Trimming removed 2 bases from V and 10 bases from J; junction bases left unmatched: 18. The CDR3 DNA reads TGTGCCAGCAGCTTAAGTAGGGGACTGAACGGTGGGGGGGCGCAGTATTTT. It encodes CASSLSRGLNGGGAQYF.

The V and J genes are TRBV15 and TRBJ2-2; 8 bases align to TRBD1. The junction had 7 bases not matched to a gene; V was cut back by 3 bases and J by 4 bases. CDR3 length: 16 amino acids. Germline V gene lookup returns CDR1 LNHNV and CDR2 YYDKDF (reference sequence). CDR3 loop: CATSRGTGGTTGELFF. CDR3 nucleotides: TGTGCCACCAGCAGGGGGACAGGCGGCACCACCGGGGAGCTGTTTTTT. Drawing the rest from reference TRBV15 and TRBJ2-2, the complete variable domain is DAMVIQNPRYQVTQFGKPVTLSCSQTLNHNVMYWYQQKSSQAPKLLFHYYDKDFNNEADTPDNFQSRRPNTSFCFLDIRSPGLGDTAMYLCATSRGTGGTTGELFFGEGSRLTVL.

The rearrangement links TRBV6-5 to TRBJ2-7; possible D gene TRBD1, 6 bases. The CDR3 loop spans 14 amino acids. V was shortened by 6 bases and J by 0 bases, with 12 bases between the two germline ends. Germline CDR1 reads MNHEY; CDR2 reads SVGAGI. CDR3: CASSRQVISYEQYF. The CDR3 DNA reads TGTGCCAGCAGCCGACAGGTTATCTCCTACGAGCAGTACTTC.

The chain carries TRBV2 and TRBJ2-3, with TRBD1 matching over 8 bases. There are 15 residues in the CDR3. Germline CDR1 reads SNHLY; CDR2 reads FYNNEI. With V trimmed by 6 bases and J by 6 bases, 11 bases remained unmatched. The CDR3 reads CASRGPGQDFDTQYF. CDR3 sequence (DNA): TGTGCCAGCAGGGGGCCGGGACAGGATTTTGATACGCAGTATTTT.

This chain connects TRBV7-8 to TRBJ1-4, with D hard to call. V was clipped by 2 bases and J by 3 bases, with 13 bases between them. CDR3 length: 16 amino acids. Germline V gene sequence: CDR1 SGHVS, CDR2 FQNEAQ. CDR3 protein: CASSLTDGISNEKLFF. The CDR3 DNA follows: TGTGCCAGCAGCTTAACGGACGGTATCTCTAATGAAAAACTGTTTTTT.

The CDR3 bases are TGTGCCAGTAGTTTCGGCGGGTCTAACAATGAGCAGTTCTTC. Amino acids: CASSFGGSNNEQFF. V is TRBV19 and J is TRBJ2-1; perhaps TRBD2 as D (5 bases). Germline CDR1 and CDR2: LNHDA and SQIVND (reference sequence). The V end lost 5 bases, the J end lost 5 bases, and 13 bases lay between the germline ends. The CDR3 has 14 residues.

This clone is a singleton in its sample. This sequence joins TRBV7-9 and TRBJ2-2; no clear D gene. Germline CDR1 and CDR2: SEHNR and FQNEAQ (reference sequence). The V end was cut by 5 bases, the J end by 3 bases, with 16 bases between. CDR3 length: 16 residues. CDR3 loop: CASSPRTFLDTGELFF. The CDR3, as DNA: TGTGCCAGCAGCCCTCGGACCTTTTTGGACACCGGGGAGCTGTTTTTT.

V is TRBV4-1 and J is TRBJ1-6; no clear D gene. The CDR3 has 16 residues. Germline V gene sequence: CDR1 MGHRA, CDR2 YSYEKL. With 0 bases removed from V and 6 bases from J, the gap between germline ends came to 12 bases. CDR3 in amino acids: CASSQDPPGPNSPLHF. In DNA, the CDR3 is TGCGCCAGCAGCCAAGATCCCCCAGGCCCTAATTCACCCCTCCACTTT.